Listed below are T cell receptor beta chains from one sample, sequenced in a study of prognosis after radiotherapy for stage I lung cancer. In TCRdb, the multiplex PCR reads were re-called with MiXCR into one record per CDR3 protein. Altogether about 17,000 distinct CDR3 sequences are present, around 40% being singletons, with the ten largest covering about 39%. Sample: PBMCs, taken before or after stereotactic body radiation therapy (not recorded which). These receptors were collected from a donor over 45 with non-small cell lung cancer. The CDR3 runs from the conserved cysteine through the conserved F or W. A D gene is named only where the DNA matches it firmly. Not every row has a clone size; where given, it reads once, few, many or a size class.

J | D | V | size | DNA | CDR3
TRBJ2-1 | TRBD2 | TRBV4-2 | few | TGTGCCAGCAGCCAAGCAAGCGGGAGGTCCTACAATGAGCAGTTCTTC | CASSQASGRSYNEQFF
TRBJ2-2 | . | TRBV7-9 | many | TGTGCCAGCAGCCCCCCTAGAAACACCGGGGAGCTGTTTTTT | CASSPPRNTGELFF
TRBJ2-2 | TRBD2 | TRBV6-2/TRBV6-3 | . | TGTGCCAGCAGTGAAGCTGCACTAGCGGGGGGCAGTTCCACCGTGGAGCTGTTTTTT | CASSEAALAGGSSTVELFF
TRBJ2-1 | TRBD2 | TRBV7-3 | . | TGTGCCAGCAGCTTCTTAGCGGGAGTGTACAATGAGCAGTTCTTC | CASSFLAGVYNEQFF
TRBJ2-2 | TRBD2 | TRBV7-2 | . | TGTGCCAGCAGTCTCACCGGGACTAGTGGCACCGGGGAGCTGTTTTTT | CASSLTGTSGTGELFF
TRBJ1-2 | . | TRBV25-1 | . | TGTGCCAGCAGCAGACCAAGGGTTCGGGAGGTTGGTGGCTACACCTTC | CASSRPRVREVGGYTF
TRBJ2-7 | TRBD2 | TRBV10-3 | . | TGTGCCATCAGTGAGTTTGGACTAGCGGGCGCCCTTTCCTACGAGCAGTACTTC | CAISEFGLAGALSYEQYF
TRBJ2-3 | TRBD2 | TRBV2 | medium-sized | TGTGCCAGCAGTACCCGACTAGCGGGGTACACAGATACGCAGTATTTT | CASSTRLAGYTDTQYF
TRBJ2-3 | . | TRBV28 | . | TGTGCCAGCAGTCAAACTGGGAACCGCACAGATACGCAGTATTTT | CASSQTGNRTDTQYF
TRBJ2-3 | TRBD2 | TRBV20-1 | medium-sized | TGCAGTGCTACGGGACTAGCGGGAAGCACAGATACGCAGTATTTT | CSATGLAGSTDTQYF
TRBJ2-1 | . | TRBV10-3 | . | TGTGCCATCAGCCGACAGTGGGGGGGGGCTAATGAGCAGTTCTTC | CAISRQWGGANEQFF
TRBJ1-1 | TRBD1 | TRBV19 | . | TGTGCCAGTAGTACTCTTAGGACAGGAATATTGAACACTGAAGCTTTCTTT | CASSTLRTGILNTEAFF
TRBJ2-7 | . | TRBV2 | medium-sized | TGTGCCAGCAGTATCTACGAGCAGTACTTC | CASSIYEQYF
TRBJ2-5 | TRBD2 | TRBV7-6 | many | TGTGCCAGCAGCTTAGGGCTAGCGGAAGAGACCCAGTACTTC | CASSLGLAEETQYF
TRBJ2-7 | . | TRBV24-1 | once | TGTGCCACCAGTGAGGGGGACCGTACCTACGAGCAGTACTTC | CATSEGDRTYEQYF
TRBJ2-2 | TRBD1 | TRBV12-3/TRBV12-4 | . | TGTGCCAGCCATTCGGGACAGACCTACACCGTGGAGCTGTTTTTT | CASHSGQTYTVELFF
TRBJ2-7 | . | TRBV6-1 | medium-sized | TGTGCCAGCAGTGAATACGCAGTCCTAGCCTACGAGCAGTACTTC | CASSEYAVLAYEQYF
TRBJ1-2 | . | TRBV27 | medium-sized | TGTGCCAGCAGTCCCAGAGGTACGGGCTATGGCTACACCTTC | CASSPRGTGYGYTF
TRBJ1-1 | TRBD1 | TRBV5-1 | many | TGCGCCAGCAGCTTCGGGACAGGGGTTGACACTGAAGCTTTCTTT | CASSFGTGVDTEAFF
TRBJ2-2 | . | TRBV4-1 | many | TGCGCCAGCAGCCCGTCGACCACCGGGGAGCTGTTTTTT | CASSPSTTGELFF
TRBJ2-2 | . | TRBV5-1 | many | TGCGCCAGCAGCCCTCCAAAGGACAGCACCGGGGAGCTGTTTTTT | CASSPPKDSTGELFF
TRBJ2-5 | . | TRBV5-1 | . | TGCGCCAGCAGCTTCGGACGAGAGATCCAGTACTTC | CASSFGREIQYF
TRBJ1-1 | . | TRBV18 | many | TGTGCCAGCTCACCGGGCAGGGGAGGCACTGAAGCTTTCTTT | CASSPGRGGTEAFF
TRBJ1-4 | . | TRBV11-3 | many | TGTGCCAGCAGCCGAACCGAGAGGGGAAAACTGTTTTTT | CASSRTERGKLFF
TRBJ1-2 | . | TRBV2 | many | TGTGCCAGCAGTGAACGGGGGAATGGCTACACCTTC | CASSERGNGYTF